This T cell receptor beta chain was sequenced in a study of CD8 T cells in ankylosing spondylitis. Overall study findings and caveats: Blood from ankylosing spondylitis patients appeared to carry a characteristic roughly 8-variant TCR beta motif. Reportedly, significant enrichment of disease-linked clones occurred in matched ankylosing spondylitis synovial fluid.

The germline V gene has CDR1 SEHNR and CDR2 FQNEAQ (reference sequence). The germline V and J ends were trimmed by 5 bases and 0 bases, with 16 bases remaining between them. The CDR3 sequence is 16 residues long. TCRdb reanalysed the 5' RACE reads using MiXCR and keeps one entry per CDR3 protein. The data show 150,000 to 200,000 distinct CDR3 sequences, with 10% to 15% seen just once and approximately 11% held by the top ten. This clonotype was counted at least ten times. No antigen is known for it. The receptor's source is a female donor with ankylosing spondylitis or in good health (not recorded which). The sequenced sample was blood, either unsorted or a sorted T cell fraction (not recorded which). The chain recombines TRBV7-9 with TRBJ1-1; D may be TRBD1 (5 bases). The CDR3, as DNA: TGTGCCAGCAGCCCCTCTGGGGGACCGATGAACACTGAAGCTTTCTTT. Its protein product is CASSPSGGPMNTEAFF.